This T cell receptor beta chain was recorded in a study of control samples from healthy donors and cancer patients. Assay used: immunoSEQ multiplex PCR; TCRdb lists only in-frame clones, some missing. The data hold over 100,000 clones, with 90% observed a single time. The germline V gene has CDR1 SNHLY and CDR2 FYNNEI. J was trimmed by 4 bases and V by 6 bases; bases with no gene match: 11. The CDR3 has 15 residues. Sequencing input: blood. The TCR was taken from a human donor in good health. The donor label of this sample is uncertain. The V and J genes are TRBV2 and TRBJ1-2; 7 bases are a match to TRBD1. As DNA, the CDR3 is TGTGCCAGCAGGGAGCAGAGGGGGCGCCTCTATGGCTACACCTTC. Residues: CASREQRGRLYGYTF. The full variable domain, rest sourced from reference TRBV2 and TRBJ1-2, is EPEVTQTPSHQVTQMGQEVILRCVPISNHLYFYWYRQILGQKVEFLVSFYNNEISEKSEIFDDQFSVERPDGSNFTLKIRSTKLEDSAMYFCASREQRGRLYGYTFGSGTRLTVV.